This TCR beta chain was sequenced during a study of cytomegalovirus exposure and HLA in healthy donors. Study-wide results and limits: The listing of 150 to 200 TCR beta chains classed them as cytomegalovirus-associated.

Regarding this clone: Its antigen is unknown.

The PCR used 60 Vbeta and 13 Jbeta primers. TCRdb keeps only in-frame clones here, not all; method: immunoSEQ multiplex PCR. The sample consists of more than 150,000 clones, 70% to 90% of them appearing once. Germline CDR1 is SGHRS and CDR2 is YFSETQ. V lost 4 bases to trimming and J lost 4 bases, with 9 bases between them. The length of the CDR3 is 13 residues. The chain uses TRBV5-1 and TRBJ2-1; possible D gene TRBD2, 5 bases. The receptor comes from a woman between 18 and 29 years old in good health and CMV-seropositive. Sequencing was performed on PBMCs. The chain's CDR3 is CASSEGLYNEQFF. DNA of the CDR3: TGCGCCAGCAGCGAGGGTTTGTACAATGAGCAGTTCTTC.